The clone carrying this TCR beta chain occurred many times. The data were obtained in a study of T cells in Graves' hyperthyroidism and ophthalmopathy. The V gene lost 2 bases and the J gene lost 10 bases, with 12 bases spanning the gap. The V gene's germline CDR1 is MDHEN and CDR2 SYDVKM. The CDR3 spans 13 residues. Clinical symptoms, serum thyroxine, TRAb, thyroid ultrasound and orbital computed tomography established diagnosis. Cells are PBMCs isolated from about 10 ml of fresh blood. TCR beta CDR3 regions were amplified from RNA transcripts. The HTBI primer set drove a first-round RT-PCR of the TCR CDR3. TCRdb re-derived calls from the multiplex PCR reads in MiXCR, one entry per CDR3 protein. The sample includes roughly 420,000 distinct CDR3 sequences, roughly 15% of them seen just once.

The sample comprised blood. The V gene is TRBV28, the J gene TRBJ1-5; D is possibly TRBD1 (5 bases). The sequence derives from a young woman with Graves' hyperthyroidism. The DNA of the CDR3 is TGTGCCAGCAGTTTAAATCCACAGGATCCCCAGCATTTT. Residues: CASSLNPQDPQHF.